One and the same sample provided the 25 T cell receptor beta chains below, sequenced in a study of Ad26.COV2.S vaccination and SARS-CoV-2 variants. Sequencing was performed with immunoSEQ multiplex PCR; in TCRdb, only in-frame clones are kept and a portion is missing. The data show 380,000 or so clones, about four fifths seen once. Noted treatment: about 20 received Ad26.COV2.S at low or high dose, single or two shots; several received placebo; per-sample allocation not given. Specimens were obtained on day 63 following the first vaccine or placebo injection. The material sequenced was peripheral blood, taken in a trial of Ad26.COV2.S vaccine versus placebo. All receptors come from a person aged 18-60 years who received the Ad26.COV2.S COVID-19 vaccine or a placebo.

The J gene is TRBJ1-1, the V gene TRBV6-5; D unresolved. Germline lookup yields CDR1 MNHEY and CDR2 SVGAGI. Trimming took 0 bases from V and 11 from J, leaving 4 bases between them. The CDR3 covers 10 residues. The CDR3 loop reads CASSYSYAFF. In nucleotides, the CDR3 is TGTGCCAGCAGTTACTCGTACGCTTTCTTT.

This clone was seen a handful of times. The chain has TRBV5-5 and TRBJ1-4, with D unclear. The V gene lost 6 bases and the J gene lost 3 bases, with 9 bases spanning the gap. Germline V CDR1 and CDR2: SGHKS, YYEKEE (reference sequence). The CDR3 is made up of 13 amino acids. CDR3 nucleotide sequence: TGTGCCAGCAAAAAGGGCTCTAATGAAAAACTGTTTTTT. As protein: CASKKGSNEKLFF. Variable domain in full (rest from reference TRBV5-5 and TRBJ1-4): DAGVTQSPTHLIKTRGQQVTLRCSPISGHKSVSWYQQVLGQGPQFIFQYYEKEERGRGNFPDRFSARQFPNYSSELNVNALLLGDSALYLCASKKGSNEKLFFGSGTQLSVL.

The rearrangement joins TRBV29-1 to TRBJ2-7; 10 positions match TRBD1. The germline gives CDR1 SQVTM, CDR2 ANQGSEA. This CDR3 region has 13 residues. The junction had 7 bases not matched to a gene; V was cut back by 6 bases and J by 5 bases. The CDR3 region has the DNA TGCAGCGTCTCGACAGGGGGCTACGACGAGCAGTACTTC. Amino acids: CSVSTGGYDEQYF.

V and J are TRBV9 and TRBJ2-5; 14 nucleotides align to TRBD2. CDR1 is SGDLS, CDR2 YYNGEE, per germline. The V segment lost 3 bases and the J segment 4 bases; nucleotides outside the gene matches: 11. The CDR3 loop spans 18 amino acids. The chain's CDR3 is CASSARGTGTSGRETQYF. CDR3 in DNA: TGTGCCAGCAGCGCCCGCGGAACCGGGACTAGCGGGAGAGAGACCCAGTACTTC.

The J gene is TRBJ1-4, the V gene TRBV13; D unclear. Germline loops: CDR1 PRHDT, CDR2 FYEKMQ (reference sequence). V gave up 3 bases and J gave up 5 bases, with 10 bases separating them. The CDR3 has 14 amino acids. The CDR3 here is CASSLAPFNEKLFF. In DNA, the CDR3 is TGTGCCAGCAGCTTGGCCCCTTTCAATGAAAAACTGTTTTTT.

The chain recombines TRBV7-9 with TRBJ2-1, with 14 bases fitting TRBD2. The germline V gene encodes CDR1 SEHNR and CDR2 FQNEAQ (reference sequence). With V trimmed by 1 base and J by 4 bases, 9 bases remained unmatched. The CDR3 sequence is 19 residues long. CDR3 sequence: CASSLEVPTSGRVYNEQFF. Here the CDR3 DNA reads TGTGCCAGCAGCTTAGAAGTCCCGACTAGCGGGAGGGTTTACAATGAGCAGTTCTTC.

This clone was seen once. The chain employs TRBV15 and TRBJ2-7; D remains unclear. V lost 5 bases to trimming and J lost 3 bases, with 14 bases between them. Germline V gene data show CDR1 as LNHNV and CDR2 as YYDKDF (reference sequence). This CDR3 is built from 14 residues. The CDR3 coding sequence is TGTGCCACCAGCTCTGGCTTCTCCGGCTACGAGCAGTACTTC. The encoded protein is CATSSGFSGYEQYF.

V is TRBV7-2 and J is TRBJ1-1; no clear D. In germline, CDR1 is SGHTA, CDR2 FQGNSA. There are 13 residues in the CDR3. Trimming took off 4 bases at V and 0 bases at J, with 6 bases between the two ends. The CDR3 here is CASSSGMNTEAFF. CDR3 nucleotides: TGTGCCAGCAGCTCTGGCATGAACACTGAAGCTTTCTTT. The full variable domain, its missing parts supplied by reference TRBV7-2 and TRBJ1-1, is GAGVSQSPSNKVTEKGKDVELRCDPISGHTALYWYRQSLGQGLEFLIYFQGNSAPDKSGLPSDRFSAERTGGSVSTLTIQRTQQEDSAVYLCASSSGMNTEAFFGQGTRLTVV.

This clone was seen once. The chain links TRBV18 to TRBJ1-1; tentatively, D is TRBD1 (5 bases). Germline V gene data show CDR1 as KGHSH and CDR2 as LQKENI. Trimming pared 0 bases from V and 8 bases from J, leaving 19 bases between. This CDR3 region has 16 residues. CDR3 nucleotides: TGTGCCAGCTCACCACCGTTGGCCCACGCCCGGGGGGAAGCTTTCTTT. It codes for CASSPPLAHARGEAFF.

The rearrangement links TRBV5-5 to TRBJ1-2; 7 bases align to TRBD1. This CDR3 is built from 16 residues. Per germline, CDR1 SGHKS and CDR2 YYEKEE (reference sequence). J was trimmed by 7 bases and V by 2 bases; bases with no gene match: 14. The CDR3 spells CASSFTGGGAGGGYTF. CDR3 nucleotides: TGTGCCAGCAGCTTCACTGGAGGGGGCGCAGGGGGTGGCTACACCTTC.

CDR3 residues: CASSHGLIGTGELFF. The CDR3 DNA sequence: TGTGCCAGCAGCCACGGGTTAATAGGGACCGGGGAGCTGTTTTTT. This chain connects TRBV7-9 to TRBJ2-2; no clear D gene. Trimming shortened V by 5 bases and J by 5 bases, and 15 bases separated the two germline ends. Germline values: CDR1 SEHNR, CDR2 FQNEAQ (reference sequence). The CDR3 is made up of 15 amino acids.

The chain employs TRBV6-2 or TRBV6-3 and TRBJ2-7; D gene ambiguous. The CDR3 loop spans 18 amino acids. Deletions cut 5 bases from V and 6 bases from J, with 29 bases between. Germline lookup yields CDR1 MNHEY and CDR2 SVGEGT. Written as DNA, the CDR3 is TGTGCCAGCAGTCCGACTCCCCTACCGGTAACCCGCCTGTCCGAGCAGTACTTC. Its protein is CASSPTPLPVTRLSEQYF.

This clone occurred a few times. The chain employs TRBV6-2 or TRBV6-3 and TRBJ1-6; a possible D gene is TRBD1 (6 bases). Germline assignment: CDR1 MNHEY and CDR2 SVGEGT. This CDR3 region has 14 residues. Trimming removed 7 bases at V and 4 bases at J, with 11 bases between. CDR3: CASNPTGYNSPLHF. The CDR3 bases are TGTGCCAGCAACCCGACAGGTTATAATTCACCCCTCCACTTT.

The CDR3 nucleotides are TGTGCCAGCAGTTTATGGGGAGGGGACACTGAAGCTTTCTTT. It is translated as CASSLWGGDTEAFF. The chain carries TRBV27 and TRBJ1-1; D might be TRBD1 (5 bases). Deletions cut 1 base from V and 3 bases from J, with 9 bases between. This CDR3 spans 14 amino acids. CDR1 is MNHEY, CDR2 SMNVEV, per germline (reference sequence).

The chain combines TRBV25-1 with TRBJ1-2; D might be TRBD1 (5 bases). This CDR3 spans 16 amino acids. The germline gives CDR1 MGHDK, CDR2 SYGVNS. Trimming removed 3 bases at V and 0 bases at J, with 14 bases between. CDR3 residues: CASSDLGTGPNYGYTF. CDR3 sequence (DNA): TGTGCCAGCAGTGATCTCGGGACGGGTCCTAACTATGGCTACACCTTC.

This clone was counted ten times or more. CDR3 protein: CASSQAEGWTGSVNEQYF. In DNA, the CDR3 is TGCGCCAGCAGCCAAGCAGAGGGTTGGACAGGGTCGGTGAACGAGCAGTACTTC. The chain is built from TRBV4-1 and TRBJ2-7; 8 bases line up with TRBD1. Trimming cost V 1 base and J 5 bases; bases outside gene matches: 16. From germline, CDR1 is MGHRA and CDR2 YSYEKL. The CDR3 totals 18 residues.

In its sample, this clone was seen once. V and J are TRBV7-9 and TRBJ2-1, with 7 bases aligning to TRBD2. This CDR3 region has 15 residues. The germline CDR1 and CDR2 sequences are SEHNR and FQNEAQ (reference sequence). After removal of 5 bases from V and 7 bases from J, the junction contained 11 bases not matched to a gene. CDR3 loop: CASSPWREKGNEQFF. The DNA of the CDR3 is TGTGCCAGCAGCCCTTGGCGGGAGAAAGGGAATGAGCAGTTCTTC.

V is TRBV7-9 and J is TRBJ1-4; D is uncertain. V was shortened by 1 base and J by 7 bases, with 7 bases between the two germline ends. The CDR3 length is 13 residues. CDR1 is SEHNR and CDR2 is FQNEAQ in the germline V gene (reference sequence). Written as DNA, the CDR3 is TGTGCCAGCAGCTTAGGGATAGGTGAAAAACTGTTTTTT. Its translation: CASSLGIGEKLFF.

The chain links TRBV7-3 to TRBJ2-1; tentatively, D is TRBD2 (6 bases). The CDR3 spans 15 residues. Trimming shortened V by 2 bases and J by 5 bases, and 13 bases separated the two germline ends. Germline CDR1 reads SGHTA; CDR2 reads FQGTGA. CDR3 sequence (DNA): TGTGCCAGCAGCTTAGGGGGGAGCCGTCACAATGAGCAGTTCTTC. Protein sequence: CASSLGGSRHNEQFF.

The chain links TRBV5-1 to TRBJ2-2, with D maybe TRBD2 (6 bases). Germline assignment: CDR1 SGHRS and CDR2 YFSETQ. The V gene lost 3 bases and the J gene lost 4 bases, with 16 bases spanning the gap. This CDR3 has 16 amino acids. CDR3 loop: CASSYTITGVTGELFF. CDR3 bases: TGCGCCAGCAGCTACACTATAACGGGAGTCACCGGGGAGCTGTTTTTT.

The rearrangement joins TRBV4-1 to TRBJ2-3; the D gene could be TRBD1 or TRBD2 (6 bases each). The CDR3 spans 16 residues. CDR1 and CDR2 (germline): MGHRA, YSYEKL. V lost 2 bases and J lost 1, with 13 bases in between. The CDR3 loop is CASSQPTGGRTDTQYF. In DNA, the CDR3 is TGCGCCAGCAGCCAACCTACCGGGGGCCGCACAGATACGCAGTATTTT.

This sequence joins TRBV11-2 and TRBJ1-6; D not certain. Trimming shortened V by 3 bases and J by 2 bases, and 11 bases separated the two germline ends. Germline assignment: CDR1 SGHAT and CDR2 FQNNGV. The CDR3 runs 16 residues. CDR3 in DNA: TGTGCCAGCAGCTTTCAGAACCCTACCTATAATTCACCCCTCCACTTT. Its protein is CASSFQNPTYNSPLHF.

The chain recombines TRBV5-5 with TRBJ1-2, with 7 bases aligning to TRBD1. Germline values: CDR1 SGHKS, CDR2 YYEKEE (reference sequence). The CDR3 is 14 amino acids. Trimming cost V 2 bases and J 5 bases; bases outside gene matches: 6. This CDR3 reads CASSFSPTGYGYTF. CDR3 DNA sequence: TGTGCCAGCAGCTTTTCCCCGACAGGGTATGGCTACACCTTC.

V and J are TRBV28 and TRBJ1-1; 9 bases fit TRBD1. Germline trimming cut 5 bases from V and 0 bases from J; bases unmatched to any gene: 4. Germline V gives CDR1 MDHEN, CDR2 SYDVKM. The CDR3 loop spans 15 amino acids. The CDR3 region has the DNA TGTGCCAGCAGTCCGACAGGGGGGATGAACACTGAAGCTTTCTTT. It specifies CASSPTGGMNTEAFF.

V and J are TRBV27 and TRBJ1-1, with unresolved D. Germline assignment: CDR1 MNHEY and CDR2 SMNVEV (reference sequence). This CDR3 has 15 amino acids. V lost 5 bases, J lost 6 bases, and 19 bases lay in between. The DNA of the CDR3 is TGTGCCAGCAGTACCGATCGACGGATGAGCGCTGAAGCTTTCTTT. Encoded protein: CASSTDRRMSAEAFF.